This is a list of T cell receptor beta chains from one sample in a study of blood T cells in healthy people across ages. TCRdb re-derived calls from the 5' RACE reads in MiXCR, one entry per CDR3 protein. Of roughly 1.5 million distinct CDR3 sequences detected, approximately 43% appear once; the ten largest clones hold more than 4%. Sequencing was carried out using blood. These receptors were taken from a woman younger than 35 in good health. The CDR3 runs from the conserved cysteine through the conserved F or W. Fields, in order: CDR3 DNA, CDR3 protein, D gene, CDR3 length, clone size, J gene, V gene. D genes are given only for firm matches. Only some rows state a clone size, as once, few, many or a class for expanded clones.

TGTGCCAGCAGCTTCCGGGACAGGGGCACAGATACGCAGTATTTT CASSFRDRGTDTQYF TRBD1 15 few TRBJ2-3 TRBV7-9
TGCAGCGGGTGTATGAACACTGAAGCTTTCTTT CSGCMNTEAFF NA 11 NA TRBJ1-1 TRBV29-1
TGTGCCAGCAGCCACCATCCAACTAGCGGGAGTCTTGGTGAGCAGTTCTTC CASSHHPTSGSLGEQFF TRBD2 17 NA TRBJ2-1 TRBV4-2
TGCAGCGTCCGTACAGCGGATTCCTGCGAGCAGTACTTC CSVRTADSCEQYF NA 13 once TRBJ2-7 TRBV29-1
TGTGCCATCAGTGAGTCGGGGCAGGACTCCTACAATGAGCAGTTCTTC CAISESGQDSYNEQFF NA 16 NA TRBJ2-1 TRBV10-3
TGTGCCAGCAGCTTAGCAGGGACAGGGTGGGCCAAAAACATTCAGTACTTC CASSLAGTGWAKNIQYF TRBD1 17 few TRBJ2-4 TRBV7-2
TGCGCCAGCTCCCGGGACAGGGGTGGCTATGGCTACACCTTC CASSRDRGGYGYTF TRBD1 14 many TRBJ1-2 TRBV5-1
TGTGCCAGCAGCTTGGGGGATACCGAGCAGTACTTC CASSLGDTEQYF NA 12 NA TRBJ2-7 TRBV5-5
TGTGCCACCAGCAGAGAAACACCGGGAGGTCCGCTCTTCCCCACAGATACGCAGTATTTT CATSRETPGGPLFPTDTQYF TRBD2 20 NA TRBJ2-3 TRBV15
TGCAGCGGTGAAGGTAGAGGCTACAATGAGCAGTTCTTC CSGEGRGYNEQFF NA 13 NA TRBJ2-1 TRBV29-1
TGTGCCTGCAGCCGGCATACTAGCGGGGGCAAAGAGACCCAGTTCTTC CACSRHTSGGKETQFF TRBD2 16 NA TRBJ2-1 TRBV3-1
TGCGCCAGCAGCTTCCCTCGGGGGGGACCCTGCAATGAGCAGTACTTC CASSFPRGGPCNEQYF TRBD2 16 once TRBJ2-7 TRBV5-1
TGTGCCATCAGTGAGTCTGAGACAGGGGCGAACTATGGCTACACCTTC CAISESETGANYGYTF TRBD1 16 NA TRBJ1-2 TRBV10-3
TGCGCCAGCAGCTTGGCCGGCACACTCAACGCGGATACGCAGTATTTT CASSLAGTLNADTQYF NA 16 many TRBJ2-3 TRBV5-1
TGTGCCAGCAGCTTAGAGCCAGGGGCTTTCTCTGGAAACACCATATATTTT CASSLEPGAFSGNTIYF NA 17 NA TRBJ1-3 TRBV7-2
TGTGCCAGCAGCCGTGGGGGACTAGCGGGGCGATCCTACGAGCAGTACTTC CASSRGGLAGRSYEQYF TRBD2 17 NA TRBJ2-7 TRBV7-2
TGTGCCAGCAGTCCTACACAGGGGGTAGATGAGACCCAGTACTTC CASSPTQGVDETQYF TRBD1 15 NA TRBJ2-5 TRBV12-3/TRBV12-4
TGCAGCGTTGAAGACGGGCCCCGGGGAGGGTGGACTGAAGCTTTCTTT CSVEDGPRGGWTEAFF NA 16 NA TRBJ1-1 TRBV29-1